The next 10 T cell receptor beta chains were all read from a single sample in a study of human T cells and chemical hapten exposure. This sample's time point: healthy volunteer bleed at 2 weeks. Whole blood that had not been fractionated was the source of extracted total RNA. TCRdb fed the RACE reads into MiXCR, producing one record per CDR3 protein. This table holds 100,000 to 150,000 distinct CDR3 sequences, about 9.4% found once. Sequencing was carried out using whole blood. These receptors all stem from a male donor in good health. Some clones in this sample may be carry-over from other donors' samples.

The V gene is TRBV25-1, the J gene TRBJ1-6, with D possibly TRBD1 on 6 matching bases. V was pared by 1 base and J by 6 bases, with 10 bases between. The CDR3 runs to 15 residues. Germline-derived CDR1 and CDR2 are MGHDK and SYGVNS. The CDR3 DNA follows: TGTGCCAGCAGTGAATGGGGGGGCAGTAATTCACCCCTCCACTTT. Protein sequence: CASSEWGGSNSPLHF.

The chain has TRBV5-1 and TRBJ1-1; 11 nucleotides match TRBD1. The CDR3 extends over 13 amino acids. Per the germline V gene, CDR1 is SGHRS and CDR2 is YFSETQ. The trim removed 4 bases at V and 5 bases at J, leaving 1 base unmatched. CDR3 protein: CASSGTGGTEAFF. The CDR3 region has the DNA TGCGCCAGCAGCGGGACAGGGGGGACTGAAGCTTTCTTT.

The CDR3 DNA reads TGTGCCAGCAGTTTATCTCACAGGGGTCTCCCGAGTTCGTTTGGCATTCAGTACTTC. Its protein product is CASSLSHRGLPSSFGIQYF. This rearrangement joins TRBV27 to TRBJ2-4; 7 nucleotides agree with TRBD1. Trimming cost V 0 bases and J 9 bases; bases outside gene matches: 20. The CDR3 length is 19 residues. Germline-derived CDR1 and CDR2 are MNHEY and SMNVEV (reference sequence).

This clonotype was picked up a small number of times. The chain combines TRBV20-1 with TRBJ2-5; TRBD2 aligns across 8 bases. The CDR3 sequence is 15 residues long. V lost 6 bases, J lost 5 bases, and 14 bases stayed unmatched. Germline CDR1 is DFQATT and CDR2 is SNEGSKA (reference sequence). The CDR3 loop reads CSAELWTSSRETQYF. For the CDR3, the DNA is TGCAGTGCCGAACTTTGGACTAGCTCGCGGGAGACCCAGTACTTC.

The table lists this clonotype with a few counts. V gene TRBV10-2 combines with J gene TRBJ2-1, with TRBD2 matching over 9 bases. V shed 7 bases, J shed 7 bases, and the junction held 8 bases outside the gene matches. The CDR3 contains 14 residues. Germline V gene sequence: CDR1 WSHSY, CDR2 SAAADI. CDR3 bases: TGCGCCAGCACTCCGGGACTAGCTTGGAATGAGCAGTTCTTC. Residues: CASTPGLAWNEQFF.

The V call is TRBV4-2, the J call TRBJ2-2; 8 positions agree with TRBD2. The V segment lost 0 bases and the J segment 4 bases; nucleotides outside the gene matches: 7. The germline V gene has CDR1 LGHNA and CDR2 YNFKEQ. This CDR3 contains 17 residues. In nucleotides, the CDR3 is TGTGCCAGCAGCCAAGATCACGGGGGGGCCGCCACCGGGGAGCTGTTTTTT. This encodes CASSQDHGGAATGELFF.

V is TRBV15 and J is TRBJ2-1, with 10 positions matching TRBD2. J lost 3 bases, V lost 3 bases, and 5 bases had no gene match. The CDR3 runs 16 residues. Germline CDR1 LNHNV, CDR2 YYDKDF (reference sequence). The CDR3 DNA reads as TGTGCCACCAGCAGGGGTAGCGGGGGGATCTACAATGAGCAGTTCTTC. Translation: CATSRGSGGIYNEQFF. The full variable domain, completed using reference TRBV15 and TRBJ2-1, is DAMVIQNPRYQVTQFGKPVTLSCSQTLNHNVMYWYQQKSSQAPKLLFHYYDKDFNNEADTPDNFQSRRPNTSFCFLDIRSPGLGDTAMYLCATSRGSGGIYNEQFFGPGTRLTVL.

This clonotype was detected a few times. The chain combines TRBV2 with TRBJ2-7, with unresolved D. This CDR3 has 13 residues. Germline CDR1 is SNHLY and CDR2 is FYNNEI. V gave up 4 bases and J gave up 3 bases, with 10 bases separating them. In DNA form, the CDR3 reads TGTGCCAGCAGTGTATCCAGGAACTACGAGCAGTACTTC. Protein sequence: CASSVSRNYEQYF.

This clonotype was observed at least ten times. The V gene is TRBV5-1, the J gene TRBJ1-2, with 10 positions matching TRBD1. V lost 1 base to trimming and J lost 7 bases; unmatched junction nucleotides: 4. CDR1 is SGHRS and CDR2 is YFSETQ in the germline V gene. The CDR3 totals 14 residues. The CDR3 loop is CASSLPGQGFGYTF. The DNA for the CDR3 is TGCGCCAGCAGCTTGCCGGGACAGGGGTTTGGCTACACCTTC.

CDR3 protein: CASSDSTSGANNNEQFF. In DNA, the CDR3 is TGTGCCAGCAGCGACTCGACTAGCGGGGCGAACAACAATGAGCAGTTCTTC. This chain joins TRBV7-9 and TRBJ2-1; 11 bases match TRBD2. The germline gives CDR1 SEHNR, CDR2 FQNEAQ (reference sequence). The ends lost 5 bases at V and 5 bases at J; junction bases unmatched: 11. The CDR3 totals 17 residues.